The 27 T cell receptor beta chains below come from one sample, sequenced in a study of blood T cell repertoires in COVID-19. The assay was immunoSEQ multiplex PCR, and TCRdb's table has in-frame clones only and misses some. The sample records tens of thousands of clones, 86% being singletons. Input material: peripheral blood. The receptor source for this set is a man between 65 and 85 years old with active COVID-19.

The table lists this clone with a count of one. This rearrangement joins TRBV6-2 or TRBV6-3 to TRBJ2-5; TRBD1 agrees at 9 bases. V was clipped by 3 bases and J by 2 bases; unmatched bases: 4. CDR3 length: 15 amino acids. Germline V gene sequence: CDR1 MNHEY, CDR2 SVGEGT. The CDR3 DNA is TGTGCCAGCAGTTATGGGACAGGGACTCAAGAGACCCAGTACTTC. It is translated as CASSYGTGTQETQYF.

This chain joins TRBV5-1 and TRBJ1-2; 10 bases map to TRBD1. Germline assignment: CDR1 SGHRS and CDR2 YFSETQ. CDR3 length: 14 amino acids. The V and J ends lost 4 bases and 8 bases, in that order; junction bases with no gene match: 8. Here the CDR3 reads CASSPGQGSEGYTF. Here the CDR3 DNA reads TGCGCCAGCAGCCCGGGACAGGGGTCTGAGGGCTACACCTTC.

This rearrangement joins TRBV29-1 to TRBJ1-1, with 7 bases fitting TRBD1. Losses at the gene ends were 6 bases for V and 4 bases for J; bases not matched to a gene: 5. This CDR3 has 12 residues. Germline-derived CDR1 and CDR2 are SQVTM and ANQGSEA. The CDR3 loop reads CSVRTGSTEAFF. For the CDR3, the DNA is TGCAGCGTACGGACAGGTTCCACTGAAGCTTTCTTT.

A single count supports this clone. The V gene is TRBV4-3, the J gene TRBJ1-1, with D tentatively TRBD1 (5 bases). V was trimmed by 0 bases and J by 6 bases, leaving 17 bases between them. CDR1 and CDR2 (germline): LGHNA, YSLEER. This CDR3 has 16 residues. The CDR3 spells CASSQDVHRDSPEAFF. For the CDR3, the DNA is TGCGCCAGCAGCCAAGATGTACACCGGGACTCACCTGAAGCTTTCTTT.

The chain employs TRBV4-3 and TRBJ2-7; TRBD1 aligns across 8 bases. Germline CDR1 LGHNA, CDR2 YSLEER. The CDR3 runs to 15 residues. With V trimmed by 1 base and J by 0 bases, 2 bases remained unmatched. CDR3 sequence: CASSQADRASYEQYF. CDR3 nucleotides: TGCGCCAGCAGCCAAGCGGACAGGGCCTCCTACGAGCAGTACTTC.

This chain links TRBV5-1 with TRBJ1-2, with 9 bases aligning to TRBD1. CDR3 size: 16 residues. V lost 4 bases, J lost 4 bases, and 11 bases stayed unmatched. CDR1 and CDR2 from the germline V gene are SGHRS and YFSETQ. CDR3 coding DNA: TGCGCCAGCAGCCCGGAACAACAGGGGGCTGGCTATGGCTACACCTTC. Translation gives CASSPEQQGAGYGYTF.

This clone was picked up one time. V usage is TRBV20-1 and J usage is TRBJ1-4; D uncertain. The CDR3 has 11 residues. Trimming took 5 bases from V and 5 from J, leaving 6 bases between them. The V gene's germline CDR1 is DFQATT and CDR2 SNEGSKA (reference sequence). The chain's CDR3 is CSAYLNEKLFF. The CDR3 DNA reads as TGCAGTGCTTACTTAAATGAAAAACTGTTTTTT.

The gene calls are TRBV7-2 and TRBJ2-1, with TRBD2 matching over 11 bases. Germline V gives CDR1 SGHTA, CDR2 FQGNSA. With 0 bases clipped from V and 6 bases from J, the junction kept 4 bases outside the gene matches. The CDR3 extends over 16 amino acids. The CDR3 spells CASSLALAGGSNEQFF. The CDR3 DNA is TGTGCCAGCAGCTTAGCGCTAGCGGGGGGTTCCAATGAGCAGTTCTTC.

The chain couples TRBV5-4 to TRBJ2-1; 11 bases agree with TRBD1. Germline assignment: CDR1 SGHNT and CDR2 YYREEE (reference sequence). Trimming cost V 4 bases and J 8 bases; bases outside gene matches: 8. The CDR3 covers 15 residues. CDR3 sequence: CASSGGTGGRYEQFF. DNA of the CDR3: TGTGCCAGCAGCGGTGGGACAGGGGGGCGTTATGAGCAGTTCTTC.

The V gene is TRBV24-1, the J gene TRBJ2-1; 7 bases map to TRBD1. V was clipped by 7 bases and J by 3 bases; unmatched bases: 5. In germline, CDR1 is KGHDR, CDR2 SFDVKD. There are 14 residues in the CDR3. This CDR3 is CATRGTDGYNEQFF. The DNA for the CDR3 is TGTGCCACCAGGGGGACAGACGGCTACAATGAGCAGTTCTTC.

This clone was counted a single time. The chain is built from TRBV5-1 and TRBJ2-3, with 8 bases fitting TRBD2. Germline CDR1 SGHRS, CDR2 YFSETQ. The CDR3 contains 15 residues. V trimming: 0 bases; J trimming: 5 bases; junction bases outside the gene matches: 5. The CDR3 nucleotides are TGCGCCAGCAGCTTGGGCAGCGGGGGCGGAGATACGCAGTATTTT. Amino acids: CASSLGSGGGDTQYF.

This rearrangement joins TRBV4-3 to TRBJ2-1; D is ambiguous. The CDR3 runs to 17 residues. Looked up from germline, CDR1 is LGHNA and CDR2 is YSLEER. Trimming shortened V by 0 bases and J by 0 bases, and 12 bases separated the two germline ends. CDR3 DNA sequence: TGCGCCAGCAGCCAAGAAGGAAGAGGCAGCTCCTACAATGAGCAGTTCTTC. The encoded protein is CASSQEGRGSSYNEQFF.

This rearrangement joins TRBV7-2 to TRBJ1-2; TRBD1 agrees at 12 bases. Germline lookup yields CDR1 SGHTA and CDR2 FQGNSA. With 5 bases clipped from V and 4 bases from J, the junction kept 8 bases outside the gene matches. The CDR3 totals 16 residues. CDR3 bases: TGTGCCAGCAGCCCCAGACGGGACAGGGGGCCCTATGGCTACACCTTC. This translates into CASSPRRDRGPYGYTF.

The CDR3 sequence: CASSGSGGAAEQFF. In DNA form, the CDR3 reads TGTGCCAGCAGCGGTAGCGGGGGGGCCGCTGAGCAGTTCTTC. The rearrangement links TRBV9 to TRBJ2-1; the match to TRBD2 covers 11 bases. This CDR3 region has 14 residues. Trimming removed 3 bases from V and 9 bases from J; junction bases left unmatched: 5. Looked up from germline, CDR1 is SGDLS and CDR2 is YYNGEE.

This clone was seen a few times. The chain employs TRBV7-9 and TRBJ1-5, with D perhaps TRBD1 (5 bases). Looked up from germline, CDR1 is SEHNR and CDR2 is FQNEAQ (reference sequence). The V and J ends lost 4 bases and 2 bases respectively, with 12 bases between them. The CDR3 consists of 15 residues. The CDR3 bases are TGTGCCAGCAGCTCAGGGACTTCGGGCAATCAGCCCCAGCATTTT. Its translation: CASSSGTSGNQPQHF.

V gene TRBV7-9 combines with J gene TRBJ1-1; the match to TRBD1 covers 8 bases. V lost 5 bases to trimming and J lost 3 bases; unmatched junction nucleotides: 8. This CDR3 has 15 amino acids. CDR1 is SEHNR, CDR2 FQNEAQ, per germline (reference sequence). CDR3 sequence: CASSNRDRSYTEAFF. CDR3 nucleotides: TGTGCCAGCAGCAACCGGGACAGGTCCTACACTGAAGCTTTCTTT.

The rearrangement links TRBV19 to TRBJ1-2; TRBD1 matches 8 bases. This CDR3 region has 14 residues. V lost 5 bases to trimming and J lost 2 bases; unmatched junction nucleotides: 4. Germline values: CDR1 LNHDA, CDR2 SQIVND (reference sequence). As DNA, the CDR3 is TGTGCCAGTAGTTCGACAGGGGCCAACTATGGCTACACCTTC. Protein: CASSSTGANYGYTF.

Only one count was recorded for this clone. The V and J genes are TRBV5-5 and TRBJ1-1; tentatively, D is TRBD1 (5 bases). Germline V gene lookup returns CDR1 SGHKS and CDR2 YYEKEE (reference sequence). The CDR3 runs 14 residues. V dropped 2 bases and J dropped 5 bases, with 13 bases sitting between them. The CDR3: CASSFGGGRTEAFF. The CDR3 DNA is TGTGCCAGCAGCTTCGGCGGGGGGAGGACTGAAGCTTTCTTT.

CDR3 in amino acids: CASSFGTGAPQDTQYF. The DNA of the CDR3 is TGTGCCAGCAGCTTCGGGACAGGGGCACCCCAAGATACGCAGTATTTT. This chain links TRBV5-6 with TRBJ2-3; 10 bases match TRBD1. V was clipped by 2 bases and J by 5 bases; unmatched bases: 8. Germline lookup yields CDR1 SGHDT and CDR2 YYEEEE. The CDR3 contains 16 residues.

The chain is built from TRBV9 and TRBJ2-5, with D possibly TRBD1 on 8 matching bases. This CDR3 is built from 15 residues. Deletions cut 0 bases from V and 5 bases from J, with 14 bases between. The germline CDR1 and CDR2 sequences are SGDLS and YYNGEE. This CDR3 reads CASSVGTGRGETQYF. For the CDR3, the DNA is TGTGCCAGCAGCGTAGGGACAGGGCGGGGGGAGACCCAGTACTTC. The full variable domain, with the rest looked up from reference TRBV9 and TRBJ2-5, is DSGVTQTPKHLITATGQRVTLRCSPRSGDLSVYWYQQSLDQGLQFLIQYYNGEERAKGNILERFSAQQFPDLHSELNLSSLELGDSALYFCASSVGTGRGETQYFGPGTRLLVL.

The V call is TRBV2, the J call TRBJ2-7, with 9 positions matching TRBD1. CDR1 is SNHLY and CDR2 is FYNNEI in the germline V gene. The CDR3 runs to 16 residues. V dropped 6 bases and J dropped 0; count of bases not matched to a gene: 9. The CDR3: CASRPTGGVSSYEQYF. The CDR3 DNA reads TGTGCCAGCAGGCCTACAGGGGGCGTCAGCTCCTACGAGCAGTACTTC.

With respect to this clone: A junction boundary mismatches the germline segment, possibly from a read error. The chain carries TRBV7-9 and TRBJ2-3; 7 nucleotides align to TRBD2. This CDR3 comprises 10 residues. Looked up from germline, CDR1 is SEHNR and CDR2 is FQNEAQ (reference sequence). CDR3 amino acids: CASSRTREVF. CDR3 in DNA: TGTGCCAGCAGTAGGACTAGAGAGGTTTTT. Filled out from reference TRBV7-9 and TRBJ2-3, the complete variable domain reads DTGVSQNPRHKITKRGQNVTFRCDPISEHNRLYWYRQTLGQGPEFLTYFQNEAQLEKSRLLSDRFSAERPKGSFSTLEIQRTEQGDSAMYLCASSRTREVFGPGTRLTVL.

The V and J genes are TRBV10-3 and TRBJ1-1; maybe TRBD1 (5 bases). The CDR3 consists of 14 residues. Germline V lookup: CDR1 ENHRY, CDR2 SYGVKD. V was shortened by 6 bases and J by 1 base, with 12 bases between the two germline ends. CDR3 DNA sequence: TGTGCCATCAGGGGGTTACAGGAGAACACTGAAGCTTTCTTT. It encodes CAIRGLQENTEAFF.

The genes are TRBV6-5 and TRBJ2-5; D remains unclear. This CDR3 is built from 12 residues. The V end was cut by 7 bases, the J end by 7 bases, with 13 bases between. Germline V gene sequence: CDR1 MNHEY, CDR2 SVGAGI. CDR3 DNA sequence: TGTGCCAGCAACTTCGTTCCTCTGACCCAGTACTTC. Protein: CASNFVPLTQYF.

The rearrangement joins TRBV2 to TRBJ2-3; D is possibly TRBD2 (6 bases). This CDR3 has 11 amino acids. Germline CDR1 SNHLY, CDR2 FYNNEI. Trimming pared 10 bases from V and 7 bases from J, leaving 12 bases between. The CDR3 DNA reads as TGTGCCACAACCGGGGGAAATACGCAGTATTTT. It specifies CATTGGNTQYF. The whole variable domain, filled in from reference TRBV2 and TRBJ2-3, reads EPEVTQTPSHQVTQMGQEVILRCVPISNHLYFYWYRQILGQKVEFLVSFYNNEISEKSEIFDDQFSVERPDGSNFTLKIRSTKLEDSAMYFCATTGGNTQYFGPGTRLTVL.

The rearrangement uses TRBV7-9 and TRBJ1-4, with 8 bases lining up with TRBD1. Germline values: CDR1 SEHNR, CDR2 FQNEAQ (reference sequence). This CDR3 spans 17 amino acids. V gave up 0 bases and J gave up 5 bases; unmatched junction bases: 8. CDR3 DNA sequence: TGTGCCAGCAGCTTAGCCAGGGGGCTAGTTTCAAATGAAAAACTGTTTTTT. It is translated as CASSLARGLVSNEKLFF.

The V and J genes are TRBV30 and TRBJ2-7; 7 bases are a match to TRBD2. The CDR3 is 12 residues long. CDR1 and CDR2 from the germline V gene are GTSNPN and SVGIG (reference sequence). The CDR3 sequence is CGGRDSSYEQYF. In DNA form, the CDR3 reads TGTGGGGGGAGGGATAGCTCCTACGAGCAGTACTTC.